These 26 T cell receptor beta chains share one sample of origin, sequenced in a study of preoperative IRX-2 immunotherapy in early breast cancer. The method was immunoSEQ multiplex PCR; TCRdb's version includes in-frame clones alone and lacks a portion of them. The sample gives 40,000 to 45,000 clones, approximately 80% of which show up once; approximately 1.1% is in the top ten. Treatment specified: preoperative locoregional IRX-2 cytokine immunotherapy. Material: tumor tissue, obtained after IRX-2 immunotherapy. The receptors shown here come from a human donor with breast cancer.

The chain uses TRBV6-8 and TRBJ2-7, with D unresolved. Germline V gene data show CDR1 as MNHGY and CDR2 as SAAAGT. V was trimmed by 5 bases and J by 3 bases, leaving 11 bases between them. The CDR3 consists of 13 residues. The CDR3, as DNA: TGTGCCAGCAGTCGCGGCCTGAACTACGAGCAGTACTTC. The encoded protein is CASSRGLNYEQYF.

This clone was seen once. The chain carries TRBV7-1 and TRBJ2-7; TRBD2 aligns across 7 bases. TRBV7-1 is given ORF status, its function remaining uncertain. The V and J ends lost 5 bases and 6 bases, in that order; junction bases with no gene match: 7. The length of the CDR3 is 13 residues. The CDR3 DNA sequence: TGTGCCAGCAGCCCGCCGGGCGGGGGCGAGCAGTACTTC. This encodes CASSPPGGGEQYF.

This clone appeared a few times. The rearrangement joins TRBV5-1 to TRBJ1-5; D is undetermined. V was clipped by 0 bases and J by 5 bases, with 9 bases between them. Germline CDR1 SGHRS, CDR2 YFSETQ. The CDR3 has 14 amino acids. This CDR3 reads CASSLAGPDQPQHF. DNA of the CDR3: TGCGCCAGCAGCTTGGCGGGTCCCGATCAGCCCCAGCATTTT.

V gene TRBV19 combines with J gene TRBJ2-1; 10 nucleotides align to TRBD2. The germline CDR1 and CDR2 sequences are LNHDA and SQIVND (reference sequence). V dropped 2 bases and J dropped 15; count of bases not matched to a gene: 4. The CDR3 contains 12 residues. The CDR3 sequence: CASSISLAGVFF. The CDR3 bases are TGTGCCAGTAGTATAAGCCTAGCGGGAGTGTTCTTC.

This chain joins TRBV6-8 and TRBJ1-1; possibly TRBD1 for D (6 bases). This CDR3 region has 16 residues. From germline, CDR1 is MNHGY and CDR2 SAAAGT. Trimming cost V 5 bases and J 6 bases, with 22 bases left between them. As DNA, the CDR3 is TGTGCCAGCAGTGAGTTATTGTGGGGGCGAGGAGCTGAAGCTTTCTTT. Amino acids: CASSELLWGRGAEAFF.

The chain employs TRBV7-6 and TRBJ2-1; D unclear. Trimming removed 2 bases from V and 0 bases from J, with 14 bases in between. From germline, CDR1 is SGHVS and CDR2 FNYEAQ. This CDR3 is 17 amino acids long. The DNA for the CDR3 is TGTGCCAGCAGCTTACTCGGCTCAGGCAGCTCCTACAATGAGCAGTTCTTC. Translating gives CASSLLGSGSSYNEQFF.

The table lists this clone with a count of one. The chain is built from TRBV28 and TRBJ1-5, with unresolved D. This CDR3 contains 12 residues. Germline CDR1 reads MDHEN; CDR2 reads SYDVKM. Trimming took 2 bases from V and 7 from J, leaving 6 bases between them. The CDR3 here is CASSLDLQPQHF. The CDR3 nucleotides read TGTGCCAGCAGTTTAGACCTACAGCCCCAGCATTTT.

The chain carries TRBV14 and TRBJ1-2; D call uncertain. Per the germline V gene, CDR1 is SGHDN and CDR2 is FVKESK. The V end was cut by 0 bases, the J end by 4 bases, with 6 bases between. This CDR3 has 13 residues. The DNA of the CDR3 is TGTGCCAGCAGCCAAGACGAGAGCTATGGCTACACCTTC. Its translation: CASSQDESYGYTF.

The CDR3 nucleotides read TGTGCCAGCAGTCCTTACAGGGGGCCTGGAAACACCATATATTTT. This gives the protein CASSPYRGPGNTIYF. The V gene is TRBV6-8, the J gene TRBJ1-3; 9 bases are a match to TRBD1. CDR1 and CDR2 from the germline V gene are MNHGY and SAAAGT. The CDR3 has 15 amino acids. The V segment lost 5 bases and the J segment 2 bases; nucleotides outside the gene matches: 4.

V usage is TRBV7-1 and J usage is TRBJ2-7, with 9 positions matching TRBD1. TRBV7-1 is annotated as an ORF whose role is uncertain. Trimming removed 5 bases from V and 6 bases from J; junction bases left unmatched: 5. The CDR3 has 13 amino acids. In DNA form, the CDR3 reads TGTGCCAGCAGCCCGGACAGGGGAGGCGAGCAGTACTTC. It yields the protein CASSPDRGGEQYF.

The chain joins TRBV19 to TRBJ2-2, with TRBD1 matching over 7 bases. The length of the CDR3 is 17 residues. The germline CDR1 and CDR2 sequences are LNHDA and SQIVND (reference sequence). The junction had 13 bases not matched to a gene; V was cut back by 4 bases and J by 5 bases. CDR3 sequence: CASSNYYRGTVTGELFF. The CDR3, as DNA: TGTGCCAGTAGTAATTATTACAGGGGAACTGTAACCGGGGAGCTGTTTTTT. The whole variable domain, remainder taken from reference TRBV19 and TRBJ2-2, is DGGITQSPKYLFRKEGQNVTLSCEQNLNHDAMYWYRQDPGQGLRLIYYSQIVNDFQKGDIAEGYSVSREKKESFPLTVTSAQKNPTAFYLCASSNYYRGTVTGELFFGEGSRLTVL.

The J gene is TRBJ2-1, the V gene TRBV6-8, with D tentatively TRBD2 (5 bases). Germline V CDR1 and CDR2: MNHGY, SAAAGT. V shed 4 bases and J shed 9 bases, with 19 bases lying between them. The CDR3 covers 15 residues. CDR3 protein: CASSLGWGSVGEQFF. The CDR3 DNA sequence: TGTGCCAGCAGTTTAGGGTGGGGTAGCGTGGGTGAGCAGTTCTTC.

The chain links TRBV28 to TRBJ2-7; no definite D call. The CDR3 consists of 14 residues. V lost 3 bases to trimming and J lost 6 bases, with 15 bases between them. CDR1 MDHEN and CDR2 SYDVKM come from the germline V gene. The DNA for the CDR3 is TGTGCCAGCAGTTTGTTAGGGAAAAAGGGCGAGCAGTACTTC. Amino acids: CASSLLGKKGEQYF.

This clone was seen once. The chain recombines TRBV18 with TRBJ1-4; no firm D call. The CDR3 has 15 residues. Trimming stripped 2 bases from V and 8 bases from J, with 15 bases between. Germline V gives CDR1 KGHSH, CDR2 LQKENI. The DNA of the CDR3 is TGTGCCAGCTCACCAAGGGCAGAGAAAGAAGAAAAACTGTTTTTT. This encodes CASSPRAEKEEKLFF.

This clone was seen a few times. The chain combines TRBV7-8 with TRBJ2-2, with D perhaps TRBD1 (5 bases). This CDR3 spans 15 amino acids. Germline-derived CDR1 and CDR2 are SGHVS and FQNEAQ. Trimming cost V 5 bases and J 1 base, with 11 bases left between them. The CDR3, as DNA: TGTGCCAGCAGCCGCGACAGCAAGAACACCGGGGAGCTGTTTTTT. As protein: CASSRDSKNTGELFF.

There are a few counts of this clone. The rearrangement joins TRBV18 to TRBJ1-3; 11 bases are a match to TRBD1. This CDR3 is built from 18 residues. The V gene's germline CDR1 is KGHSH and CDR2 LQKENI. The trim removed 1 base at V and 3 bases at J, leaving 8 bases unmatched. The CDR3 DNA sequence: TGTGCCAGCTCACCACTTGGGACAGGGGGTAAAGTTGGAAACACCATATATTTT. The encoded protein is CASSPLGTGGKVGNTIYF.

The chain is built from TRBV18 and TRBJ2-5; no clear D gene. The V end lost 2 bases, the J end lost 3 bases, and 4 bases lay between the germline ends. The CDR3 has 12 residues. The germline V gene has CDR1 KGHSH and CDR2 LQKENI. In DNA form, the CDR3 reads TGTGCCAGCTCACCAAATGAAGAGACCCAGTACTTC. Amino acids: CASSPNEETQYF.

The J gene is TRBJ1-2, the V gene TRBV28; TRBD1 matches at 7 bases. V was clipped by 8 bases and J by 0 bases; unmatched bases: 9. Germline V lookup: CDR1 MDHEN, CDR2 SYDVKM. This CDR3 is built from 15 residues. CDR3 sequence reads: CASEEGGQSNYGYTF. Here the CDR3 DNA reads TGTGCCAGCGAAGAAGGGGGACAGTCTAACTATGGCTACACCTTC.

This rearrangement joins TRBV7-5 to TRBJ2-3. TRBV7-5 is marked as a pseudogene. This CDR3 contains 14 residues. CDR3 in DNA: TGTGCCAGCAGCTCATTAGGCTCCACAGATACGCAGTATTTT. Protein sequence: CASSSLGSTDTQYF.

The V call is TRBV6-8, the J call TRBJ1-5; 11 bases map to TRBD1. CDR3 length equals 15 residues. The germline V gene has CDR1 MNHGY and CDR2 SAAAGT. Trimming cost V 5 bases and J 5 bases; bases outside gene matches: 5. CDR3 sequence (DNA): TGTGCCAGCAGTCGAGGACAGGGGGCTGATCAGCCCCAGCATTTT. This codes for CASSRGQGADQPQHF.

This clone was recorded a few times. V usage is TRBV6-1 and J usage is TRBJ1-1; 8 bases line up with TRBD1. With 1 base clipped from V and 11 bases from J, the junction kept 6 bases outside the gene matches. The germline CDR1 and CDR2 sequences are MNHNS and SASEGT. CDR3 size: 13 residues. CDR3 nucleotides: TGTGCCAGCAGTGAAGGGCAGGGGGCACAGGCTTTCTTT. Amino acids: CASSEGQGAQAFF.

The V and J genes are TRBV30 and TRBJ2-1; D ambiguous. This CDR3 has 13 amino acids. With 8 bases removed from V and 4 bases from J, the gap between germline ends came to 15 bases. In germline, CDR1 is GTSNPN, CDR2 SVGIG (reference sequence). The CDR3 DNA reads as TGTGCCCACCAAGACGGGCGGTACAATGAGCAGTTCTTC. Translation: CAHQDGRYNEQFF.

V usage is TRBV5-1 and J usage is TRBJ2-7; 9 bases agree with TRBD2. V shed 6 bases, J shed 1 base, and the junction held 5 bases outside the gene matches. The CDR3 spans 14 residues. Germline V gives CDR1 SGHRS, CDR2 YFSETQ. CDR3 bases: TGCGCCAGCACACTCCTAGCGGGATCCTACGAGCAGTACTTC. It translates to CASTLLAGSYEQYF.

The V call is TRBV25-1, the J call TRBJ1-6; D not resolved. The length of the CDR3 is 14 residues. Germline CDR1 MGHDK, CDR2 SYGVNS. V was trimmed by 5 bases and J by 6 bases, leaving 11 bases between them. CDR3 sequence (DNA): TGTGCCAGCAGTCACCCCGGGTCTAATTCACCCCTCCACTTT. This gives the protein CASSHPGSNSPLHF.

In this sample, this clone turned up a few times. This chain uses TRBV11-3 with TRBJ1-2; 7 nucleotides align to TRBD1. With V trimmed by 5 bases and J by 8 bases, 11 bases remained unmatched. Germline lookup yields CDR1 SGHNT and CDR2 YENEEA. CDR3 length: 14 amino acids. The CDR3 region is CASSPDRELGGYTF. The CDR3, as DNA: TGTGCCAGCAGCCCCGACAGGGAATTGGGCGGCTACACCTTC. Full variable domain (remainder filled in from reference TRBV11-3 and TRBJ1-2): EAGVVQSPRYKIIEKKQPVAFWCNPISGHNTLYWYLQNLGQGPELLIRYENEEAVDDSQLPKDRFSAERLKGVDSTLKIQPAELGDSAVYLCASSPDRELGGYTFGSGTRLTVV.

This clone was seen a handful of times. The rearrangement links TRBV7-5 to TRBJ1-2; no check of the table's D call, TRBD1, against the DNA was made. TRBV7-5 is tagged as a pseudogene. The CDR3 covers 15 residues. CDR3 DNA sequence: TGTGCCAGCAGCCCTCAGGACAGACTCCTTTATGGCTACACCTTC. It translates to CASSPQDRLLYGYTF.